This T cell receptor (beta chain) emerged from a study of identical twins. Unmatched junction bases numbered 16, after V lost 0 bases and J lost 0 bases. CDR1 MDHEN and CDR2 SYDVKM come from the germline V gene. The CDR3 totals 22 residues. TCRdb itself ran the 5' RACE reads through MiXCR, one entry per CDR3 protein. This repertoire shows about 720,000 distinct CDR3 sequences, under 9% found once; its top ten account for roughly 0.97%. These records were also assigned to another study, of yellow fever vaccine responses in identical twins.

The chain couples TRBV28 to TRBJ2-7; TRBD2 aligns across 14 bases. Sequencing was performed on PBMCs. This clonotype was obtained from a young woman in good health. The CDR3: CASSLWLSPGTSGRSTSYEQYF. CDR3 bases: TGTGCCAGCAGTTTATGGTTAAGCCCCGGGACTAGCGGGAGATCCACCTCCTACGAGCAGTACTTC.